What follows are 28 T cell receptor beta chains derived from one specimen sequenced in a study of blood T cell repertoires in COVID-19. Data came from immunoSEQ multiplex PCR; TCRdb stores just in-frame clones and leaves some out. This table has roughly 40,000 clones, roughly 85% appearing once. Sequencing was carried out using peripheral blood. All receptors derive from a human donor in a cohort sampled during active COVID-19.

The rearrangement links TRBV6-1 to TRBJ1-2; D is ambiguous. The length of the CDR3 is 10 residues. Germline CDR1 MNHNS, CDR2 SASEGT. The ends were cut back, 2 bases at V and 9 bases at J, with 4 bases in the middle. CDR3 DNA: TGTGCCAGCAGTGAACTAAGCTACACCTTC. It codes for CASSELSYTF.

The V and J genes are TRBV30 and TRBJ2-2; 7 bases align to TRBD2. CDR1 GTSNPN and CDR2 SVGIG come from the germline V gene (reference sequence). The CDR3 totals 17 residues. V was pared by 1 base and J by 6 bases, with 14 bases of the junction left unmatched. The CDR3 sequence is CAWSGPAGRVKAGELFF. CDR3 DNA sequence: TGTGCCTGGAGTGGCCCGGCGGGGAGGGTAAAAGCCGGGGAGCTGTTTTTT.

The V gene is TRBV19, the J gene TRBJ1-5; 9 bases align to TRBD1. CDR3 size: 16 residues. Per the germline V gene, CDR1 is LNHDA and CDR2 is SQIVND (reference sequence). V shed 4 bases and J 1 base; nucleotides not matched to a gene: 5. CDR3 nucleotides: TGTGCCAGTAGTAACAGGGGGCGAAGAAGCAATCAGCCCCAGCATTTT. It translates to CASSNRGRRSNQPQHF. The whole variable domain, remainder taken from reference TRBV19 and TRBJ1-5, is DGGITQSPKYLFRKEGQNVTLSCEQNLNHDAMYWYRQDPGQGLRLIYYSQIVNDFQKGDIAEGYSVSREKKESFPLTVTSAQKNPTAFYLCASSNRGRRSNQPQHFGDGTRLSIL.

V and J are TRBV7-8 and TRBJ1-1; D is perhaps TRBD1 (5 bases). Deletions cut 2 bases from V and 11 bases from J, with 15 bases between. Germline V gene sequence: CDR1 SGHVS, CDR2 FQNEAQ. CDR3 length: 13 residues. This CDR3 reads CASSLPGSGGAFF. CDR3 in DNA: TGTGCCAGCAGCTTACCAGGGTCAGGAGGGGCTTTCTTT.

The chain employs TRBV5-8 and TRBJ2-5; no reliable D call. Germline V lookup: CDR1 SGHTS, CDR2 YDEGEE. This CDR3 has 14 residues. Trimming removed 3 bases at V and 1 base at J, with 10 bases between. DNA of the CDR3: TGTGCCAGCAGCTCACAGTATTTCCAAGAGACCCAGTACTTC. Amino acid sequence: CASSSQYFQETQYF. Complete variable domain (other parts from reference TRBV5-8 and TRBJ2-5): EAGVTQSPTHLIKTRGQQATLRCSPISGHTSVYWYQQALGLGLQFLLWYDEGEERNRGNFPPRFSGRQFPNYSSELNVNALELEDSALYLCASSSQYFQETQYFGPGTRLLVL.

The chain couples TRBV3-1 (or the pseudogene TRBV3-2) to TRBJ2-1, with TRBD1 identical over 8 bases. CDR3 size: 15 residues. The germline V gene has CDR1 LGHDT and CDR2 YNNKEL (reference sequence). The V segment lost 3 bases and the J segment 3 bases; nucleotides outside the gene matches: 4. For the CDR3, the DNA is TGTGCCAGCAGCCACTCCGGGACAGGCTACAATGAGCAGTTCTTC. This encodes CASSHSGTGYNEQFF.

The chain has TRBV28 and TRBJ1-1; D is uncertain. V lost 5 bases and J 2 bases, leaving 9 bases between the germline ends. CDR3 length: 13 amino acids. Germline V CDR1 and CDR2: MDHEN, SYDVKM. For the CDR3, the DNA is TGTGCCAGCAGTCCTTTCCCCAACACTGAAGCTTTCTTT. Translating it yields CASSPFPNTEAFF.

This chain connects TRBV3-1 (or the pseudogene TRBV3-2) to TRBJ1-3; D call uncertain. Germline V lookup: CDR1 LGHDT, CDR2 YNNKEL (reference sequence). The V gene lost 0 bases and the J gene lost 0 bases, with 12 bases spanning the gap. The CDR3 spans 17 residues. In nucleotides, the CDR3 is TGTGCCAGCAGCCAAGAAAGACACCCGAGCTCTGGAAACACCATATATTTT. Amino acids: CASSQERHPSSGNTIYF.

This clone turned up a few times. This chain joins TRBV9 and TRBJ1-6; possible D gene TRBD1, 6 bases. The CDR3 contains 15 residues. V was clipped by 2 bases and J by 7 bases, with 13 bases between them. CDR1 is SGDLS, CDR2 YYNGEE, per germline. The CDR3 reads CASSVRDTENSPLHF. The CDR3 bases are TGTGCCAGCAGCGTGAGGGACACGGAAAATTCACCCCTCCACTTT.

Here the CDR3 DNA reads TGTGCCAGCAGCCAAGATCCTAGCGGGAAAGGCAGGGATGAGCAGTTCTTC. Its translation: CASSQDPSGKGRDEQFF. This chain uses TRBV4-2 with TRBJ2-1; TRBD2 matches 9 bases. J lost 8 bases, V lost 0 bases, and 11 bases had no gene match. The CDR3 spans 17 residues. Germline V gives CDR1 LGHNA, CDR2 YNFKEQ.

The J gene is TRBJ2-7, the V gene TRBV4-2; 8 nucleotides match TRBD2. Germline V gives CDR1 LGHNA, CDR2 YNFKEQ. CDR3 length: 15 residues. V shed 4 bases and J 2 bases; nucleotides not matched to a gene: 7. CDR3 DNA: TGTGCCAGCAGCCGAGAAGCGGGGGCGACCTACGAGCAGTACTTC. As protein: CASSREAGATYEQYF.

The chain links TRBV4-2 to TRBJ2-1; 9 bases are a match to TRBD2. CDR3 length equals 15 residues. Germline V gives CDR1 LGHNA, CDR2 YNFKEQ. The junction had 1 base not matched to a gene; V was cut back by 1 base and J by 3 bases. In DNA, the CDR3 is TGTGCCAGCAGCCAAGTGCGGGAGGGCTACAATGAGCAGTTCTTC. Residues: CASSQVREGYNEQFF.

The rearrangement uses TRBV6-4 and TRBJ1-3; 11 bases fit TRBD1. The CDR3 totals 13 residues. Germline-derived CDR1 and CDR2 are MRHNA and SNTAGT. V lost 11 bases, J lost 3 bases, and 3 bases stayed unmatched. As DNA, the CDR3 is TGTGCCGGACAGGGGGCGCTTGGAAACACCATATATTTT. Translating gives CAGQGALGNTIYF.

The chain employs TRBV3-1 (or the pseudogene TRBV3-2) and TRBJ1-2; TRBD1 matches at 9 bases. CDR1 is LGHDT and CDR2 is YNNKEL in the germline V gene (reference sequence). This CDR3 is 16 amino acids long. The trim removed 2 bases at V and 3 bases at J, leaving 7 bases unmatched. Here the CDR3 DNA reads TGTGCCAGCAGCCAACCCCTGACAGGGGGAGACTATGGCTACACCTTC. This encodes CASSQPLTGGDYGYTF.

This chain connects TRBV5-6 to TRBJ2-7; 7 nucleotides align to TRBD1. The trim removed 3 bases at V and 7 bases at J, leaving 10 bases unmatched. Germline CDR1 and CDR2: SGHDT and YYEEEE. The CDR3 runs to 14 residues. CDR3 nucleotides: TGTGCCAGCAGCTACAGGGGCCGTTCGGGGGAGCAGTACTTC. It codes for CASSYRGRSGEQYF. The full variable domain, rest sourced from reference TRBV5-6 and TRBJ2-7, is DAGVTQSPTHLIKTRGQQVTLRCSPKSGHDTVSWYQQALGQGPQFIFQYYEEEERQRGNFPDRFSGHQFPNYSSELNVNALLLGDSALYLCASSYRGRSGEQYFGPGTRLTVT.

This clone showed up just once. V is TRBV9 and J is TRBJ2-4, with a tentative D call TRBD1 (5 bases). Germline assignment: CDR1 SGDLS and CDR2 YYNGEE. The germline V and J ends were trimmed by 4 bases and 1 base, with 9 bases remaining between them. The CDR3 is 14 residues long. The chain's CDR3 is CASSSAGAKNIQYF. The DNA for the CDR3 is TGTGCCAGCAGCTCAGCAGGGGCCAAAAACATTCAGTACTTC.

The rearrangement uses TRBV19 and TRBJ1-2, with a weak D call TRBD1 (5 bases). V gave up 5 bases and J gave up 2 bases, with 21 bases separating them. CDR1 is LNHDA and CDR2 is SQIVND in the germline V gene (reference sequence). The CDR3 length is 17 residues. The CDR3 DNA is TGTGCCAGTAGTTTCCGGAGCTTCAGGGAAAGGAACTATGGCTACACCTTC. This translates into CASSFRSFRERNYGYTF.

This clone appeared a few times. The gene calls are TRBV11-2 and TRBJ2-2; possible D gene TRBD2, 7 bases. Germline V gives CDR1 SGHAT, CDR2 FQNNGV. Trimming shortened V by 4 bases and J by 5 bases, and 14 bases separated the two germline ends. The CDR3 totals 15 residues. The CDR3 DNA sequence: TGTGCCAGCAGCTGGGGGGGCTATGAAACCGGGGAGCTGTTTTTT. It yields the protein CASSWGGYETGELFF.

V usage is TRBV7-2 and J usage is TRBJ1-6; 7 bases align to TRBD1. V was pared by 2 bases and J by 0 bases, with 1 base of the junction left unmatched. CDR1 SGHTA and CDR2 FQGNSA come from the germline V gene. This CDR3 has 16 amino acids. CDR3 in amino acids: CASSLRDSSYNSPLHF. CDR3 nucleotide sequence: TGTGCCAGCAGCTTAAGGGACAGCTCCTATAATTCACCCCTCCACTTT.

This chain links TRBV15 with TRBJ1-2; TRBD1 matches at 10 bases. The CDR3 length is 16 residues. Trimming removed 0 bases from V and 4 bases from J; junction bases left unmatched: 5. Germline V CDR1 and CDR2: LNHNV, YYDKDF (reference sequence). In DNA form, the CDR3 reads TGTGCCACCAGCAGAGAGGGACAGGGGAATGGCTATGGCTACACCTTC. Its translation is CATSREGQGNGYGYTF.

The chain couples TRBV7-3 to TRBJ2-5; D perhaps matches TRBD1 (6 bases). V was clipped by 8 bases and J by 1 base, with 17 bases between them. CDR1 SGHTA and CDR2 FQGTGA come from the germline V gene. The CDR3 runs 15 residues. CDR3 loop: CASSLAGTLQETQYF. CDR3 DNA sequence: TGTGCCAGCTCACTTGCCGGGACACTCCAAGAGACCCAGTACTTC.

The chain links TRBV6-2 or TRBV6-3 to TRBJ1-2; the match to TRBD1 covers 8 bases. Germline values: CDR1 MNHEY, CDR2 SVGEGT. With V trimmed by 0 bases and J by 2 bases, 2 bases remained unmatched. This CDR3 is 15 amino acids long. CDR3 coding DNA: TGTGCCAGCAGTTACTCCGGACAGGGAAACTATGGCTACACCTTC. This encodes CASSYSGQGNYGYTF.

This clone appeared once. The gene calls are TRBV7-3 and TRBJ1-2, with D possibly being TRBD1 (5 bases). Trimming cost V 5 bases and J 8 bases, with 15 bases left between them. Germline-derived CDR1 and CDR2 are SGHTA and FQGTGA. The CDR3 consists of 13 residues. The CDR3 DNA reads as TGTGCCAGCAGCGAACCAGGGAGGGAGGGCTACACCTTC. This translates into CASSEPGREGYTF. The variable domain in full, completed from reference TRBV7-3 and TRBJ1-2, reads GAGVSQTPSNKVTEKGKYVELRCDPISGHTALYWYRQSLGQGPEFLIYFQGTGAADDSGLPNDRFFAVRPEGSVSTLKIQRTERGDSAVYLCASSEPGREGYTFGSGTRLTVV.

The J gene is TRBJ1-6, the V gene TRBV19, with a possible D match to TRBD1 (6 bases). The CDR3 length is 14 residues. V was shortened by 7 bases and J by 6 bases, with 13 bases between the two germline ends. Germline CDR1 reads LNHDA; CDR2 reads SQIVND (reference sequence). The CDR3 loop reads CASTETGPNSPLHF. CDR3 in DNA: TGTGCCAGTACCGAGACAGGTCCTAATTCACCCCTCCACTTT.

This clone was counted a few times. The V and J genes are TRBV19 and TRBJ1-6; TRBD1 matches at 7 bases. V lost 0 bases and J lost 7; bases outside the gene matches: 3. The CDR3 totals 15 residues. Germline CDR1 reads LNHDA; CDR2 reads SQIVND (reference sequence). CDR3 in amino acids: CASSIEGGQNSPLHF. The DNA for the CDR3 is TGTGCCAGTAGTATAGAAGGGGGCCAAAATTCACCCCTCCACTTT.

This sequence joins TRBV27 and TRBJ2-1; TRBD2 matches at 9 bases. Germline-derived CDR1 and CDR2 are MNHEY and SMNVEV (reference sequence). The CDR3 length is 15 residues. With V trimmed by 2 bases and J by 5 bases, 4 bases remained unmatched. The CDR3 coding sequence is TGTGCCAGCAGTTTACTGACTAGCGGAAACAATGAGCAGTTCTTC. Translation gives CASSLLTSGNNEQFF.

This sequence joins TRBV7-9 and TRBJ1-2; 9 bases are a match to TRBD1. The CDR3 runs to 15 residues. J was trimmed by 6 bases and V by 5 bases; bases with no gene match: 10. The germline V gene encodes CDR1 SEHNR and CDR2 FQNEAQ (reference sequence). The CDR3 protein is CASSPERTGVDGYTF. DNA of the CDR3: TGTGCCAGCAGCCCCGAACGGACAGGGGTTGATGGCTACACCTTC.

V usage is TRBV5-1 and J usage is TRBJ1-1; possibly TRBD1 for D (6 bases). Germline CDR1 reads SGHRS; CDR2 reads YFSETQ. V gave up 0 bases and J gave up 1 base, with 10 bases separating them. The CDR3 is made up of 15 amino acids. CDR3: CASSLAGQPNTEAFF. As DNA, the CDR3 is TGCGCCAGCAGCTTGGCCGGACAGCCGAACACTGAAGCTTTCTTT.